The entry below gives a single T cell receptor (beta chain) sequence along with its context. This clonotype appeared many times. The antigen it recognizes is unknown. It has no much larger one-base neighbor in the sample; base qualities were not kept. Profiling of TCR beta VDJ combinations and CDR3 sequences used genomic DNA as the template. TCR repertoire sequencing was run on an Illumina HiSeq 2000. Regarding the original processing steps: TRBV/TRBJ rearrangement plots, CDR3 size and DJ length profiles, and Simpson's diversity index were used to evaluate the repertoires. The most abundant DNA sequence in the deep sequencing data was defined as the immunodominant clone. CDR3 amino acid sequences were screened for sharing across subjects and were compared with published repertoires and the VDJdb database. In TCRdb, the public reads were trimmed at Q25 with fastp and aligned with MiXCR, with productive beta chains retained. Identical CDR3 proteins give one entry, which carries the most common genes and DNA. The V and J calls were not made by the authors but by TCRdb's processing. Counted in this sample were roughly 500,000 distinct CDR3 sequences; around a third of them appeared once. Clones ranked in the top ten supply 0.82% of the sample.

This sample is drawn from a study of CD8+CD57+ T cells in acquired aplastic anemia listed by TCRdb under 2018. As for the study more broadly: DNA extracted from sorted CD4+ and CD8+ cells had a mean of about 3.2 ug, with a range of roughly 0.2 to 27.4 ug. CD8+CD57+ expansion was defined as frequency above the mean frequency observed in healthy subjects.

Points the paper makes about the study in general: Patients and healthy controls showed no significant difference in CD8+ Simpson's diversity (P=0.060). Around 28 CD8+ CDR3 sequences were found to be shared between patients and controls, but these sequences appeared to be highly expressed in patients and within the immunodominant clones of the patients.

Flow cytometry had shown CD8+CD57+ cell expansion in the patients selected for sequencing. Severe acquired aplastic anemia was diagnosed in all patients according to International Study of Aplastic Anemia and Agranulocytosis and Camitta criteria. Patients had received no therapy at the time of blood sampling. In this study, sorted CD4+ and CD8+ T cells from the blood of healthy subjects and of severe aplastic anemia patients had their TCR repertoires deep-sequenced. Patients were enrolled in the USA under clinicaltrials.gov protocols 00001620, 01623167, 00001397, 00071045, 00081523 and 00961064. Ficoll-Paque density gradient centrifugation was used to isolate peripheral blood mononuclear cells. Before DNA was extracted, CD4+ and CD8+ T cells were sorted using either FACS or magnetic beads. Sequencing used sorted CD4+, CD8+, or CD8+CD57+ T cells (not recorded which) from PBMCs. The receptor was isolated from a human donor with aplastic anemia.

The sequence in DNA is TGTGCCACCAGCAGAATAAATGAGCAGTTCTTC. It is translated as CATSRINEQFF. The chain links TRBV15 with TRBJ2-1, with the D gene uncertain. The germline V gene (reference sequence) sets CDR1 to LNHNV and CDR2 to YYDKDF. The CDR3, from cysteine to phenylalanine, totals 11 residues. CDR3 DNA is the only sequence kept; it has 33 bases, read in frame from the first base. At the junction V is shortened by 2 bases and J by 7 bases, with 3 bases in between.